A single sample is the source of the 25 T cell receptor beta chains below, sequenced in a study of early T cells in non-severe SARS-CoV-2 infection. From the 5' RACE reads, TCRdb called clonotypes with MiXCR, one entry per CDR3 protein. The data contain around 44,000 distinct CDR3 sequences, approximately 8.1% of them singletons. Sequenced: whole blood. The receptors derive from an adult who was a healthcare worker with PCR-confirmed SARS-CoV-2 infection or an uninfected control (not recorded which).

This clonotype occurred many times. The chain carries TRBV28 and TRBJ1-6, with 7 bases identical to TRBD1. Germline trimming cut 5 bases from V and 10 bases from J; bases unmatched to any gene: 20. Germline assignment: CDR1 MDHEN and CDR2 SYDVKM. The CDR3 consists of 18 residues. CDR3 sequence: CASSPRSGQSSAGSPLHF. The DNA for the CDR3 is TGTGCCAGCAGTCCTAGGTCGGGACAGTCGTCAGCAGGATCACCCCTCCACTTT. Complete variable domain (other parts from reference TRBV28 and TRBJ1-6): DVKVTQSSRYLVKRTGEKVFLECVQDMDHENMFWYRQDPGLGLRLIYFSYDVKMKEKGDIPEGYSVSREKKERFSLILESASTNQTSMYLCASSPRSGQSSAGSPLHFGNGTRLTVT.

In its sample, this clonotype was seen a few times. The CDR3 DNA reads TGTGCCAGCAGCTTAGATCTTCGCACCGGGGAGCTGTTTTTT. It translates to CASSLDLRTGELFF. The genes are TRBV11-2 and TRBJ2-2; no clear D gene. Germline assignment: CDR1 SGHAT and CDR2 FQNNGV. Trimming removed 0 bases at V and 4 bases at J, with 6 bases between. The CDR3 extends over 14 amino acids.

The V and J genes are TRBV10-2 and TRBJ2-7; D possibly corresponds to TRBD1 (5 bases). CDR3 length equals 13 residues. V gave up 7 bases and J gave up 10 bases, with 20 bases separating them. Per germline, CDR1 WSHSY and CDR2 SAAADI. The CDR3: CASNLKGPGTQYF. CDR3 sequence (DNA): TGCGCCAGCAATCTGAAGGGGCCCGGAACACAGTACTTC.

This clonotype has a count of ten or more. CDR3 residues: CASSGEPGTEAFF. The CDR3 region has the DNA TGTGCCAGCAGCGGGGAGCCGGGGACTGAAGCTTTCTTT. The V gene is TRBV11-3, the J gene TRBJ1-1; no clear D gene. The CDR3 runs 13 residues. Germline CDR1 and CDR2: SGHNT and YENEEA. V was clipped by 5 bases and J by 5 bases, with 12 bases between them.

At least ten counts were recorded for this clonotype. The chain couples TRBV10-1 to TRBJ2-2, with D perhaps TRBD1 (5 bases). Germline V gene data show CDR1 as WNHNN and CDR2 as SYGVQD (reference sequence). This CDR3 region has 15 residues. Trimming stripped 2 bases from V and 6 bases from J, with 13 bases between. The CDR3 here is CASSEGSQEAGELFF. Here the CDR3 DNA reads TGCGCCAGCAGTGAGGGATCACAGGAAGCCGGGGAGCTGTTTTTT.

This clonotype was observed many times. The V call is TRBV29-1, the J call TRBJ1-1; the D gene is possibly TRBD1 (5 bases). Germline CDR1 reads SQVTM; CDR2 reads ANQGSEA. V was pared by 6 bases and J by 3 bases, with 20 bases between. The CDR3 length is 15 residues. The CDR3 DNA follows: TGCAGCGTGCAAATATGGGGGGAAGGGGACACTGAAGCTTTCTTT. The encoded protein is CSVQIWGEGDTEAFF.

This clonotype appeared a few times. The rearrangement uses TRBV20-1 and TRBJ2-2; 10 bases agree with TRBD2. Germline CDR1 DFQATT, CDR2 SNEGSKA (reference sequence). V lost 0 bases and J lost 5; bases outside the gene matches: 3. The CDR3 consists of 15 residues. CDR3 coding DNA: TGCAGTGCTAGAGATCCTAGCGGGGGAACCGGGGAGCTGTTTTTT. Its translation: CSARDPSGGTGELFF.

The DNA for the CDR3 is TGCAGTGCTAGAGTAGGGGCCCTAGATACGCAGTATTTT. Its protein is CSARVGALDTQYF. The J gene is TRBJ2-3, the V gene TRBV20-1; tentatively, D is TRBD1 (5 bases). Germline assignment: CDR1 DFQATT and CDR2 SNEGSKA (reference sequence). This CDR3 is built from 13 residues. Trimming shortened V by 1 base and J by 5 bases, and 10 bases separated the two germline ends.

In its sample, this clonotype was seen many times. The rearrangement links TRBV6-6 to TRBJ1-1; no reliable D call. The ends were cut back, 6 bases at V and 5 bases at J, with 13 bases in the middle. Per the germline V gene, CDR1 is MNHNY and CDR2 is SVGAGI (reference sequence). This CDR3 region has 13 residues. The chain's CDR3 is CASSSVRGTEAFF. The CDR3, as DNA: TGTGCCAGCAGCTCCGTCCGAGGGACTGAAGCTTTCTTT.

This clonotype occurred many times. J is TRBJ2-1 and V is TRBV7-9, with D hard to call. V was shortened by 2 bases and J by 9 bases, with 14 bases between the two germline ends. There are 14 residues in the CDR3. Germline CDR1 reads SEHNR; CDR2 reads FQNEAQ (reference sequence). The CDR3 loop reads CASSLLAGLGEQFF. CDR3 coding DNA: TGTGCCAGCAGCTTATTGGCAGGCCTGGGTGAGCAGTTCTTC.

This clonotype came up many times. V gene TRBV2 combines with J gene TRBJ1-1, with 7 bases lining up with TRBD1. The CDR3 runs 12 residues. CDR1 is SNHLY and CDR2 is FYNNEI in the germline V gene. V lost 7 bases to trimming and J lost 1 base; unmatched junction nucleotides: 0. DNA for the CDR3: TGTGCCAGCAAGGGGGCGAACACTGAAGCTTTCTTT. Translating it yields CASKGANTEAFF.

This clonotype has at least ten counts. The V and J genes are TRBV12-3 or TRBV12-4 and TRBJ2-1; the D is unclear. Trimming cost V 3 bases and J 5 bases, with 8 bases left between them. The CDR3 contains 13 residues. The CDR3 loop reads CASSLGYHNEQFF. The CDR3 nucleotides are TGTGCCAGCAGTTTGGGCTATCACAATGAGCAGTTCTTC.

This clonotype was found many times. The V call is TRBV19, the J call TRBJ2-7; 8 bases fit TRBD1. Trimming took 6 bases from V and 5 from J; bases not matched to a gene: 6. The V gene's germline CDR1 is LNHDA and CDR2 SQIVND (reference sequence). The CDR3 loop spans 13 amino acids. The CDR3 DNA sequence: TGTGCCAGTAGCCGGACAGGGAGAAACGAGCAGTACTTC. Its protein is CASSRTGRNEQYF. The full variable domain, rest sourced from reference TRBV19 and TRBJ2-7, is DGGITQSPKYLFRKEGQNVTLSCEQNLNHDAMYWYRQDPGQGLRLIYYSQIVNDFQKGDIAEGYSVSREKKESFPLTVTSAQKNPTAFYLCASSRTGRNEQYFGPGTRLTVT.

This clonotype has at least ten counts. The chain recombines TRBV12-3 or TRBV12-4 with TRBJ1-2; D is uncertain. V gave up 3 bases and J gave up 3 bases, with 8 bases separating them. There are 13 residues in the CDR3. This chain's CDR3 is CASSLSHYYGYTF. CDR3 in DNA: TGTGCCAGCAGTTTGTCTCACTACTATGGCTACACCTTC.

This clonotype has a count of ten or more. The chain combines TRBV7-2 with TRBJ1-1, with TRBD1 as a possible D gene (5 bases). The CDR3 length is 14 residues. CDR1 SGHTA and CDR2 FQGNSA come from the germline V gene. The V end was cut by 7 bases, the J end by 4 bases, with 16 bases between. As DNA, the CDR3 is TGTGCCAGCACCTATGGGGGGGTTCCCACTGAAGCTTTCTTT. Translating it yields CASTYGGVPTEAFF.

This clonotype has a handful of counts. The chain joins TRBV5-1 to TRBJ2-1, with TRBD2 matching 7 bases. The V gene's germline CDR1 is SGHRS and CDR2 YFSETQ. Trimming cost V 4 bases and J 0 bases; bases outside gene matches: 10. The CDR3 sequence is 17 residues long. The CDR3: CASSPGGGANSYNEQFF. The CDR3 DNA reads as TGCGCCAGCAGCCCGGGAGGTGGGGCCAACTCCTACAATGAGCAGTTCTTC.

This clonotype was seen a few times. The chain couples TRBV28 to TRBJ2-6, with no clear D. The CDR3 is 15 residues long. V lost 7 bases, J lost 0 bases, and 10 bases lay in between. Germline CDR1 reads MDHEN; CDR2 reads SYDVKM. Here the CDR3 reads CASNEQFSGANVLTF. In nucleotides, the CDR3 is TGTGCCAGCAATGAACAGTTCTCTGGGGCCAACGTCCTGACTTTC.

At least ten counts were recorded for this clonotype. The V and J genes are TRBV3-1 and TRBJ2-3; tentatively, D is TRBD1 or TRBD2 (7 bases each). Germline loops: CDR1 LGHDT, CDR2 YNNKEL (reference sequence). Trimming pared 7 bases from V and 4 bases from J, leaving 15 bases between. The CDR3 contains 14 residues. The CDR3 bases are TGTGCCAGCAAATCAGGGGGGGGGCCAGATACGCAGTATTTT. Its translation is CASKSGGGPDTQYF.

This clonotype was detected ten times or more. This rearrangement joins TRBV28 to TRBJ2-3; D tentatively reads TRBD1 or TRBD2 (7 bases each). The germline CDR1 and CDR2 sequences are MDHEN and SYDVKM. The V and J ends lost 6 bases and 2 bases respectively, with 15 bases between them. This CDR3 has 15 amino acids. The CDR3 sequence is CASSQRDSFTDTQYF. The CDR3 coding sequence is TGTGCCAGCAGCCAGCGGGACAGCTTCACAGATACGCAGTATTTT. Based on the CDR3 plus reference TRBV28 and TRBJ2-3, the full variable domain is DVKVTQSSRYLVKRTGEKVFLECVQDMDHENMFWYRQDPGLGLRLIYFSYDVKMKEKGDIPEGYSVSREKKERFSLILESASTNQTSMYLCASSQRDSFTDTQYFGPGTRLTVL.

This clonotype has more than one count but fewer than ten. The chain uses TRBV11-2 and TRBJ2-1; 12 bases fit TRBD2. Germline V gene lookup returns CDR1 SGHAT and CDR2 FQNNGV. Losses at the gene ends were 8 bases for V and 2 bases for J; bases not matched to a gene: 4. This CDR3 is built from 15 residues. CDR3 sequence: CASGRLAGAYNEQFF. CDR3 nucleotide sequence: TGTGCCAGCGGTAGACTAGCGGGGGCCTACAATGAGCAGTTCTTC.

There are a few counts of this clonotype. CDR3 residues: CASSYSPQKYEQFF. The CDR3, as DNA: TGTGCCAGCAGTTACTCGCCCCAAAAATATGAGCAGTTCTTC. The V call is TRBV6-6, the J call TRBJ2-1; no definite D call. With 0 bases removed from V and 8 bases from J, the gap between germline ends came to 11 bases. CDR1 is MNHNY and CDR2 is SVGAGI in the germline V gene (reference sequence). The CDR3 totals 14 residues.

This clonotype is deemed medium-sized. This chain links TRBV12-3 or TRBV12-4 with TRBJ1-1; unclear D gene. This CDR3 has 11 residues. V lost 6 bases, J lost 1 base, and 3 bases lay in between. In nucleotides, the CDR3 is TGTGCCAGCAGCAGGAACACTGAAGCTTTCTTT. It specifies CASSRNTEAFF.

This chain uses TRBV27 with TRBJ1-6; 8 bases are shared with TRBD1. CDR1 MNHEY and CDR2 SMNVEV come from the germline V gene (reference sequence). This CDR3 is 15 amino acids long. V dropped 5 bases and J dropped 3; count of bases not matched to a gene: 3. The CDR3 loop reads CASSTGQGYNSPLHF. The CDR3 coding sequence is TGTGCCAGCAGTACCGGACAGGGCTATAATTCACCCCTCCACTTT.

In this sample, this clonotype turned up a few times. The chain is built from TRBV20-1 and TRBJ1-2; D perhaps matches TRBD1 (6 bases). Deletions cut 3 bases from V and 5 bases from J, with 16 bases between. The CDR3 has 14 amino acids. Per the germline V gene, CDR1 is DFQATT and CDR2 is SNEGSKA (reference sequence). This CDR3 is CSASSTGTKYGYTF. In DNA, the CDR3 is TGCAGTGCTAGCTCCACAGGGACGAAGTATGGCTACACCTTC.

This clonotype was observed a few times. The genes are TRBV7-9 and TRBJ2-3, with TRBD1 identical over 10 bases. The CDR3 length is 15 residues. The junction had 7 bases not matched to a gene; V was cut back by 4 bases and J by 6 bases. The germline V gene encodes CDR1 SEHNR and CDR2 FQNEAQ (reference sequence). The CDR3 is CASSSDRGLVDTQYF. CDR3 nucleotide sequence: TGTGCCAGCAGCTCAGACAGGGGGCTAGTGGATACGCAGTATTTT.